These 14 T cell receptor beta chains were all obtained from the same sample, sequenced in a study of PD-L1 blockade in urothelial cancer. Indicated time point: peripheral blood 6 weeks after treatment start. Some clones are missing from TCRdb's copy, which holds only in-frame ones; the method was immunoSEQ multiplex PCR. The table lists around 120,000 clones, roughly 90% of them singletons. Material: PBMCs, obtained around atezolizumab (anti-PD-L1) treatment. The receptors were gathered from a man aged 55-75 years with urothelial cancer.

This clone has more than one count but fewer than ten. The sample has other DNA sequences that encode this CDR3 too. The chain employs TRBV11-2 and TRBJ2-7; 8 bases agree with TRBD1. Germline V lookup: CDR1 SGHAT, CDR2 FQNNGV. The CDR3 totals 14 residues. The V segment lost 5 bases and the J segment 4 bases; nucleotides outside the gene matches: 7. CDR3 in amino acids: CASSLGTGVYEQYF. The CDR3 DNA is TGTGCCAGCAGCCTCGGGACAGGAGTGTACGAGCAGTACTTC.

The rearrangement uses TRBV7-9 and TRBJ2-3; TRBD1 matches 9 bases. Germline-derived CDR1 and CDR2 are SEHNR and FQNEAQ (reference sequence). J gave up 0 bases and V 5 bases, and 9 bases lay outside the gene matches. The CDR3 contains 17 residues. Here the CDR3 DNA reads TGTGCCAGCAGCCCTGGGACAGGGTCGTCTAGCACAGATACGCAGTATTTT. Amino acid sequence: CASSPGTGSSSTDTQYF.

CDR3 in DNA: TGTGCCAGCAGTCCGGGTCACAGCAATCAGCCCCAGCATTTT. This codes for CASSPGHSNQPQHF. The chain combines TRBV5-6 with TRBJ1-5; D unresolved. V was trimmed by 5 bases and J by 1 base, leaving 10 bases between them. The CDR3 totals 14 residues. Germline V gene data show CDR1 as SGHDT and CDR2 as YYEEEE.

The rearrangement joins TRBV28 to TRBJ2-7; 7 positions agree with TRBD1. After removal of 6 bases from V and 2 bases from J, the junction contained 7 bases not matched to a gene. The CDR3 runs to 14 residues. From germline, CDR1 is MDHEN and CDR2 SYDVKM. The DNA of the CDR3 is TGTGCCAGCAGATCGGGACAGCGTACCTACGAGCAGTACTTC. Amino acids: CASRSGQRTYEQYF.

The V gene is TRBV16, the J gene TRBJ2-1; TRBD1 agrees at 8 bases. Germline V gene lookup returns CDR1 KGHSY and CDR2 FQNENV. The J segment lost 2 bases and the V segment lost 3 bases, leaving 3 bases of the junction unmatched. This CDR3 contains 15 residues. The CDR3 is CASSQRGQAYNEQFF. The CDR3 nucleotides read TGTGCCAGCAGCCAGAGGGGACAGGCCTACAATGAGCAGTTCTTC.

The genes are TRBV28 and TRBJ1-2; TRBD1 aligns across 11 bases. The CDR3 totals 15 residues. Germline trimming cut 5 bases from V and 8 bases from J; bases unmatched to any gene: 10. CDR1 MDHEN and CDR2 SYDVKM come from the germline V gene. DNA for the CDR3: TGTGCCAGCAGTCTCCGGACAGGGGGCGCTGGGGGCTACACCTTC. It codes for CASSLRTGGAGGYTF.

As regards this clone: At one end the junction does not follow the germline gene, possibly because of a read error. The chain has TRBV6-5 and TRBJ1-4; perhaps TRBD1 as D (5 bases). Germline V gene sequence: CDR1 MNHEY, CDR2 SVGAGI. The CDR3 spans 13 residues. The CDR3 DNA is TGTGTCAGCAGTTTGGCAGGGAGGAAAAAACTGTTTTTT. As protein: CVSSLAGRKKLFF.

This rearrangement joins TRBV4-3 to TRBJ2-2, with a weak D call TRBD2 (6 bases). Germline V lookup: CDR1 LGHNA, CDR2 YSLEER. Trimming stripped 6 bases from V and 2 bases from J, with 10 bases between. This CDR3 has 14 amino acids. The chain's CDR3 is CASSLGTNTGELFF. In DNA form, the CDR3 reads TGCGCCAGCAGTCTGGGGACTAACACCGGGGAGCTGTTTTTT.

The chain employs TRBV4-1 and TRBJ2-7; possible D gene TRBD2, 6 bases. The CDR3 has 14 residues. Deletions cut 4 bases from V and 0 bases from J, with 10 bases between. Germline CDR1 MGHRA, CDR2 YSYEKL. The DNA of the CDR3 is TGCGCCAGCAGCCGGGGGGAATTCTCCTACGAGCAGTACTTC. It translates to CASSRGEFSYEQYF.

The chain recombines TRBV28 with TRBJ2-3, with D possibly TRBD1 on 5 matching bases. The germline V gene encodes CDR1 MDHEN and CDR2 SYDVKM. The V and J ends lost 3 bases and 3 bases respectively, with 13 bases between them. The CDR3 totals 15 residues. Here the CDR3 DNA reads TGTGCCAGCAGTTTGTTGACAGTGGGTACAGATACGCAGTATTTT. Its translation is CASSLLTVGTDTQYF.

This chain connects TRBV28 to TRBJ1-2, with TRBD1 as a possible D gene (5 bases). This CDR3 has 13 amino acids. In germline, CDR1 is MDHEN, CDR2 SYDVKM. Trimming stripped 6 bases from V and 2 bases from J, with 10 bases between. The CDR3 protein is CASRSGLNYGYTF. Written as DNA, the CDR3 is TGTGCCAGCAGATCGGGACTGAACTATGGCTACACCTTC.

The J gene is TRBJ2-7, the V gene TRBV28; 7 bases fit TRBD2. Germline-derived CDR1 and CDR2 are MDHEN and SYDVKM. This CDR3 spans 15 amino acids. The V and J ends lost 6 bases and 3 bases, in that order; junction bases with no gene match: 11. The CDR3 DNA is TGTGCCAGCAGGGTGGGGAGGGGCCGTTTCTACGAGCAGTACTTC. It translates to CASRVGRGRFYEQYF.

This clone appeared many times. The gene calls are TRBV7-2 and TRBJ1-1; 8 bases line up with TRBD1. The J segment lost 1 base and the V segment lost 5 bases, leaving 3 bases of the junction unmatched. Germline CDR1 SGHTA, CDR2 FQGNSA. The CDR3 is 14 residues long. CDR3 coding DNA: TGTGCCAGCAGCATTGGACAGGGGAACACTGAAGCTTTCTTT. It specifies CASSIGQGNTEAFF.

Regarding this clone: Other DNA sequences of this sample code for an identical CDR3. The V call is TRBV5-1, the J call TRBJ2-3; D may be TRBD2 (7 bases). V was trimmed by 2 bases and J by 2 bases, leaving 9 bases between them. Germline CDR1 and CDR2: SGHRS and YFSETQ. The CDR3 sequence is 14 residues long. CDR3 protein: CASSFGGPTDTQYF. The CDR3 DNA reads TGCGCCAGCAGCTTCGGGGGGCCCACAGATACGCAGTATTTT. Together with reference TRBV5-1 and TRBJ2-3, the CDR3 gives the full variable domain: KAGVTQTPRYLIKTRGQQVTLSCSPISGHRSVSWYQQTPGQGLQFLFEYFSETQRNKGNFPGRFSGRQFSNSRSEMNVSTLELGDSALYLCASSFGGPTDTQYFGPGTRLTVL.